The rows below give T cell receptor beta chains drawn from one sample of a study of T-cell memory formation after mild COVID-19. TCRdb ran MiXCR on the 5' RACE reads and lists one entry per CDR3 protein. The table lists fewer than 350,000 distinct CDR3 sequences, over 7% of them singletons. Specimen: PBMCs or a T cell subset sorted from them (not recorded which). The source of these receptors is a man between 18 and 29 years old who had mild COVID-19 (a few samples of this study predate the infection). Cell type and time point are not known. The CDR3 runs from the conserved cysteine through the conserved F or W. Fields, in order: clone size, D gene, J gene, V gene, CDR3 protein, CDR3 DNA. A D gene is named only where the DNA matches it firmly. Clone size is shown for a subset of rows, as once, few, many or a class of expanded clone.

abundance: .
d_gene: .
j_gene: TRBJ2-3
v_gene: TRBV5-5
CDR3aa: CASSLALGGNTQYF
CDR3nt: TGTGCCAGCAGCTTGGCCCTGGGGGGTAATACGCAGTATTTT

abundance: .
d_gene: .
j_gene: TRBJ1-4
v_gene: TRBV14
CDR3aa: CASSPSGVGEKLFF
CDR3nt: TGTGCCAGCAGCCCTAGTGGGGTAGGGGAAAAACTGTTTTTT

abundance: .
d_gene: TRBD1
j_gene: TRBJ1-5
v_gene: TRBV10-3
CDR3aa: CAISPDRDSNQPQHF
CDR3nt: TGTGCCATCAGCCCGGACAGGGACAGCAATCAGCCCCAGCATTTT

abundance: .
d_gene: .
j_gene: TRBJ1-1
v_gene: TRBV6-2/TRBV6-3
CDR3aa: CASSYLARNTEAFF
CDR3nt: TGTGCCAGCAGTTATTTGGCAAGGAACACTGAAGCTTTCTTT

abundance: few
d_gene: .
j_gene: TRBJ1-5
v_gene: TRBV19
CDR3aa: CASSPGQSPNQPQHF
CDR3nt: TGTGCCAGTAGCCCGGGGCAGTCACCTAATCAGCCCCAGCATTTT

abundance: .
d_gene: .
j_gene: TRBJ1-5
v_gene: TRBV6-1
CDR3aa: CAKAGTAGWNQPQHF
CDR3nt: TGTGCCAAAGCAGGGACCGCAGGTTGGAATCAGCCCCAGCATTTT

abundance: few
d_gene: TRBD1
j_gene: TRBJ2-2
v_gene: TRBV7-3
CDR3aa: CASSLGQANTGELFF
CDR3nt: TGTGCCAGCAGCTTGGGACAGGCGAACACCGGGGAGCTGTTTTTT

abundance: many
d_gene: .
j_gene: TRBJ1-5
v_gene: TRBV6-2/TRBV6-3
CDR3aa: CASRPIDWEGSNQPQHF
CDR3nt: TGTGCCAGCAGGCCCATTGATTGGGAAGGAAGCAATCAGCCCCAGCATTTT

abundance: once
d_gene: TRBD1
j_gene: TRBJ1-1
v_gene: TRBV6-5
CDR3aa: CASSYKGAVEAFF
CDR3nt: TGTGCCAGCAGTTATAAGGGGGCAGTTGAAGCTTTCTTT

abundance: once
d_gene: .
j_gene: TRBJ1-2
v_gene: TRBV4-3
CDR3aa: CASSQDLAAYGYTF
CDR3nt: TGCGCCAGCAGCCAAGATCTCGCAGCCTATGGCTACACCTTC

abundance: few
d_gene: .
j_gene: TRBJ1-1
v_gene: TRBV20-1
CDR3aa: CSARWRGVNTEAFF
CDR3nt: TGCAGTGCTAGATGGAGGGGGGTTAACACTGAAGCTTTCTTT

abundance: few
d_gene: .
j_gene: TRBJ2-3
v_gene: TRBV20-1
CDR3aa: CSASRTVQKQYF
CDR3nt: TGCAGTGCCTCGAGGACAGTCCAAAAGCAGTATTTT

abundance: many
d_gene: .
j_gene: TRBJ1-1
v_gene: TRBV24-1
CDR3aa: CATSAKGEGAEAFF
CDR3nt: TGTGCCACCAGTGCCAAGGGGGAGGGAGCTGAAGCTTTCTTT

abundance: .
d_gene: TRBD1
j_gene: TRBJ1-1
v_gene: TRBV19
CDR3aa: CASSMTGAPNTEAFF
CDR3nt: TGTGCCAGTAGCATGACAGGGGCCCCGAACACTGAAGCTTTCTTT

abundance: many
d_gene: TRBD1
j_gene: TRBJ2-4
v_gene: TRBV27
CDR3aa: CASSRQGENIQYF
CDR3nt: TGTGCCAGCAGTCGACAGGGGGAGAACATTCAGTACTTC

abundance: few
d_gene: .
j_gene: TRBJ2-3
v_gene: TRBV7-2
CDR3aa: CASSLRLEPQYF
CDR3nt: TGTGCCAGCAGCTTGCGACTAGAGCCGCAGTATTTT

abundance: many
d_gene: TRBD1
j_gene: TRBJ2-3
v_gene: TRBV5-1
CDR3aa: CASSLNRGADTQYF
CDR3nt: TGCGCCAGCAGCTTGAACAGGGGGGCAGATACGCAGTATTTT

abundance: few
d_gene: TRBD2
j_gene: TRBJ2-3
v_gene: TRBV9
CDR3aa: CASSSDGGADTQYF
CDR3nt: TGTGCCAGCAGCTCAGATGGGGGGGCAGATACGCAGTATTTT

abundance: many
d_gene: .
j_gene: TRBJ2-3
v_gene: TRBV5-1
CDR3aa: CASRIQPGTDTQYF
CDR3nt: TGCGCCAGCAGGATCCAGCCGGGCACAGATACGCAGTATTTT

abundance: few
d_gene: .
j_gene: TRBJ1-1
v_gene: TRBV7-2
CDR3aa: CASSPRDFRGAEAFF
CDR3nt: TGTGCCAGCAGCCCGAGGGACTTTAGGGGCGCTGAAGCTTTCTTT

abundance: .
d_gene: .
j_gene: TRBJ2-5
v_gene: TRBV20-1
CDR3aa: CSARDVGVGETQYF
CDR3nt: TGCAGTGCTAGAGACGTGGGGGTGGGAGAGACCCAGTACTTC

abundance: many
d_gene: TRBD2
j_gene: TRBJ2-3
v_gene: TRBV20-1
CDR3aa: CSAPSLGERGTTDTQYF
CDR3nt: TGCAGTGCTCCGAGCTTGGGGGAGCGGGGGACCACAGATACGCAGTATTTT